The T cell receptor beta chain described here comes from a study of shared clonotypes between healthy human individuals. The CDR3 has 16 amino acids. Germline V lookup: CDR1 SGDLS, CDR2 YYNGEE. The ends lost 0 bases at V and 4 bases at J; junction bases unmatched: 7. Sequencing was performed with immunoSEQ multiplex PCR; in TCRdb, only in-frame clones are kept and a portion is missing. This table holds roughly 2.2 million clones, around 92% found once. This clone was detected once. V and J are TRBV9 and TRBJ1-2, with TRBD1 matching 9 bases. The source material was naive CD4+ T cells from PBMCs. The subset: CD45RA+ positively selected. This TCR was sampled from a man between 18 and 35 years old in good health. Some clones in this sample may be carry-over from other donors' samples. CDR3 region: CASSVGAGTGLYGYTF. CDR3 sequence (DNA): TGTGCCAGCAGCGTAGGGGCCGGGACAGGGCTCTATGGCTACACCTTC.